One sample yielded the 2 T cell receptor beta chains listed below, sequenced in a study of blood T cell repertoires in COVID-19. Generated by immunoSEQ multiplex PCR, the TCRdb table keeps only in-frame clones and is missing some. The repertoire holds over 90,000 clones, roughly 86% seen once, with around 3% in the top ten. The sequenced sample was peripheral blood. The receptor source for this set is a man aged 50-60 years with active or convalescent COVID-19.

CDR3 bases: TGTGCCAGCAGCACCTCAGGGGGGACCACTGAAGCTTTCTTT. Its protein is CASSTSGGTTEAFF. The chain carries TRBV28 and TRBJ1-1; 7 nucleotides line up with TRBD1. The CDR3 covers 14 residues. The trim removed 6 bases at V and 4 bases at J, leaving 8 bases unmatched. Germline CDR1 and CDR2: MDHEN and SYDVKM.

The chain carries TRBV28 and TRBJ2-7; 8 bases are a match to TRBD1. The length of the CDR3 is 15 residues. V shed 2 bases, J shed 1 base, and the junction held 4 bases outside the gene matches. Germline V gene sequence: CDR1 MDHEN, CDR2 SYDVKM. CDR3 sequence: CASSLRTGTSYEQYV. CDR3 coding DNA: TGTGCCAGCAGTTTACGGACAGGGACGTCCTACGAGCAGTACGTC.